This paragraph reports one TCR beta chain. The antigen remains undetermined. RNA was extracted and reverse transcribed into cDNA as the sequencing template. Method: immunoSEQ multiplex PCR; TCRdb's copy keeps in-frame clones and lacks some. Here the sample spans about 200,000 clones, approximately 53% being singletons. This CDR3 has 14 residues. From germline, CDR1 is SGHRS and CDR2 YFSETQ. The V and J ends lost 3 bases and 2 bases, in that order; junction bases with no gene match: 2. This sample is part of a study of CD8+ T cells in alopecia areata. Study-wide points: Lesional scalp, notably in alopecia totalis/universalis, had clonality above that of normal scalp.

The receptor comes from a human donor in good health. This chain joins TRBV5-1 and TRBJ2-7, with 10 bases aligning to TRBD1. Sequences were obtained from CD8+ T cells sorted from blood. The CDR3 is CASSWTGGTYEQYF. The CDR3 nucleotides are TGCGCCAGCAGCTGGACAGGGGGAACCTACGAGCAGTACTTC.